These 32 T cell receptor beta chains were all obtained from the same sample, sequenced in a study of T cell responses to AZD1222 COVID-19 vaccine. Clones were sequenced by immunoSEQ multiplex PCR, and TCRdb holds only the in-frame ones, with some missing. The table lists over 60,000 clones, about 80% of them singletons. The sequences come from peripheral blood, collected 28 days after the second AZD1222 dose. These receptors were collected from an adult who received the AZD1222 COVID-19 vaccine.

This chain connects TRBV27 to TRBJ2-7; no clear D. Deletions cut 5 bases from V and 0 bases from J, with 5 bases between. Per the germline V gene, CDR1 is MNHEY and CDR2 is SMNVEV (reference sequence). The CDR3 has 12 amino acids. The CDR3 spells CASSTISYEQYF. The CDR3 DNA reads TGTGCCAGCAGTACGATCTCCTACGAGCAGTACTTC.

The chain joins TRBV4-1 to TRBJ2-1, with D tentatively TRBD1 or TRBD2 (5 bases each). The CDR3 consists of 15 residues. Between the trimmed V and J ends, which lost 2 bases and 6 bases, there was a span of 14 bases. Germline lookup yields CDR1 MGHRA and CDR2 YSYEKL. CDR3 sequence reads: CASSQQGYGGNEQFF. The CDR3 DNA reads TGCGCCAGCAGCCAACAGGGATACGGAGGCAATGAGCAGTTCTTC.

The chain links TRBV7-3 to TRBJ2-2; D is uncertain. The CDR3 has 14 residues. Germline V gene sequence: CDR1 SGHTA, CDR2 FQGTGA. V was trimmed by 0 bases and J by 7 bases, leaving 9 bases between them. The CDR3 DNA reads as TGTGCCAGCAGCTTAACGCGGATAAGCGGGGAGCTGTTTTTT. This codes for CASSLTRISGELFF.

The CDR3 coding sequence is TGCGCCAGCCGACTAACAGGGGTCACAGATACGCAGTATTTT. Translating gives CASRLTGVTDTQYF. The V gene is TRBV5-1, the J gene TRBJ2-3, with 7 bases that match TRBD1. CDR1 is SGHRS, CDR2 YFSETQ, per germline. J gave up 2 bases and V 7 bases, and 7 bases lay outside the gene matches. The CDR3 totals 14 residues.

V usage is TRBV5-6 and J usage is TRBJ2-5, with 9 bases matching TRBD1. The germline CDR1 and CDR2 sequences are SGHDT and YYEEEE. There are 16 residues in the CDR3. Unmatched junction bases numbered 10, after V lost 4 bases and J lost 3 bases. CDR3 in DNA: TGTGCCAGCAGCGGGAACACGGGACAGGGAAAAGAGACCCAGTACTTC. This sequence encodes CASSGNTGQGKETQYF.

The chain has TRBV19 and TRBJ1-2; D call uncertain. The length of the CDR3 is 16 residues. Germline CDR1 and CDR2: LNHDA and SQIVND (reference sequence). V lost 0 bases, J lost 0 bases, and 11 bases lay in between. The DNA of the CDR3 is TGTGCCAGTAGTATAGATCTGAGGAATACTAACTATGGCTACACCTTC. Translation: CASSIDLRNTNYGYTF.

The CDR3 reads CASSPGWEPHYGYTF. The CDR3, as DNA: TGTGCCAGCAGCCCTGGTTGGGAGCCCCACTATGGCTACACCTTC. The chain combines TRBV7-9 with TRBJ1-2; no reliable D call. The CDR3 runs 15 residues. Germline CDR1 SEHNR, CDR2 FQNEAQ (reference sequence). Trimming removed 5 bases at V and 3 bases at J, with 16 bases between.

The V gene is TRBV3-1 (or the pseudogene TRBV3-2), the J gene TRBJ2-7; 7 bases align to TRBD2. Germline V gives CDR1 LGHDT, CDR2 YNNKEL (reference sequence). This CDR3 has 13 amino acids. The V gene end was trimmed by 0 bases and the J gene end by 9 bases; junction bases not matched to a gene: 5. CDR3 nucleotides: TGTGCCAGCAGCCAAGATTCCAGGGAGGGGCAGTACTTC. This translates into CASSQDSREGQYF.

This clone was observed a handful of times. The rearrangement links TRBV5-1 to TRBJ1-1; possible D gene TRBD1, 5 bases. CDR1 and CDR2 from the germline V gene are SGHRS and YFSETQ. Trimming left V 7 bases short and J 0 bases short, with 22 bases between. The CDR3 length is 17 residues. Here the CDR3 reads CASQTRQIKPLNTEAFF. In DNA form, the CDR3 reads TGCGCCAGCCAAACGCGACAGATTAAACCGTTGAACACTGAAGCTTTCTTT.

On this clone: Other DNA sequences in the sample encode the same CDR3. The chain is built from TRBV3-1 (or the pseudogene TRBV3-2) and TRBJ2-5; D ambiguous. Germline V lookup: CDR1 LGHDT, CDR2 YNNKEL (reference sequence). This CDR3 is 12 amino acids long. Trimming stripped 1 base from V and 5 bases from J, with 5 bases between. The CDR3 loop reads CASSQGGETQYF. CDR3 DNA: TGTGCCAGCAGCCAAGGAGGTGAGACCCAGTACTTC.

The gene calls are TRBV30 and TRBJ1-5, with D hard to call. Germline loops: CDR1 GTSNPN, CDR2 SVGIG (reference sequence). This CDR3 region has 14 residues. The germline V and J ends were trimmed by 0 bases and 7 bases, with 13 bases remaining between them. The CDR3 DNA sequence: TGTGCCTGGAGTGTTGCCTCAATGCGGCAGCCCCAGCATTTT. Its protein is CAWSVASMRQPQHF.

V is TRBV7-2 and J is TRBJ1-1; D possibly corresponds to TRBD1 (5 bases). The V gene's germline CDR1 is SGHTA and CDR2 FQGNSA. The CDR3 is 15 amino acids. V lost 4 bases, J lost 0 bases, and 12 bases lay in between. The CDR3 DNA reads TGTGCCAGCAGCTCGGCCCAGGGTATGAACACTGAAGCTTTCTTT. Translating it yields CASSSAQGMNTEAFF. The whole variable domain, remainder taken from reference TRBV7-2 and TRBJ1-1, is GAGVSQSPSNKVTEKGKDVELRCDPISGHTALYWYRQSLGQGLEFLIYFQGNSAPDKSGLPSDRFSAERTGGSVSTLTIQRTQQEDSAVYLCASSSAQGMNTEAFFGQGTRLTVV.

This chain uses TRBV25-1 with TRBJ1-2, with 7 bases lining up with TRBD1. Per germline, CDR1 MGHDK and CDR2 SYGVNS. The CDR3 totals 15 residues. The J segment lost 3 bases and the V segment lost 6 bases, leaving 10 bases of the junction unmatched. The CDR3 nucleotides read TGTGCCAGCAGCTCGGACAGGCAGGGGCACTATGGCTACACCTTC. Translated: CASSSDRQGHYGYTF.

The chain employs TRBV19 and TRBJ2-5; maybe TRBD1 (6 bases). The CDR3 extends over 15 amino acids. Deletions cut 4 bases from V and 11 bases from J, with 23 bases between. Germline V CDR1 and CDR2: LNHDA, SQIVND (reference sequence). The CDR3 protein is CASSTNFGQGRTQYF. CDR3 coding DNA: TGTGCCAGTAGTACTAATTTCGGGCAGGGGCGAACTCAGTACTTC. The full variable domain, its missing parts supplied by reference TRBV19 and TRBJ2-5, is DGGITQSPKYLFRKEGQNVTLSCEQNLNHDAMYWYRQDPGQGLRLIYYSQIVNDFQKGDIAEGYSVSREKKESFPLTVTSAQKNPTAFYLCASSTNFGQGRTQYFGPGTRLLVL.

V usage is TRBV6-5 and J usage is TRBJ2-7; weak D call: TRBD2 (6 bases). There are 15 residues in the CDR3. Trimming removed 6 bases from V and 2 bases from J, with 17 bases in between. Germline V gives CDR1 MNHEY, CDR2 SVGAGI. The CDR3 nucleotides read TGTGCCAGCAGAGTTCTAGCGCTCAGACCCTACGAGCAGTACTTC. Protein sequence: CASRVLALRPYEQYF.

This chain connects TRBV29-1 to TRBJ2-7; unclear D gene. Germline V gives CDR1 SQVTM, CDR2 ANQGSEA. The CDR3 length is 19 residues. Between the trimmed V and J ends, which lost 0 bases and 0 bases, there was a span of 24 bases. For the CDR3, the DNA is TGCAGCGTTGAAGATCTGACTCACAGCCCAGTAGACGCCTCCTACGAGCAGTACTTC. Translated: CSVEDLTHSPVDASYEQYF.

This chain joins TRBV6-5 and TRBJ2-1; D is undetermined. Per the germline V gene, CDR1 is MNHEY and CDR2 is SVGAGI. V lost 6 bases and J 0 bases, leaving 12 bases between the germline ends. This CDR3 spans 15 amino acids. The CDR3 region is CASRVTLTSYNEQFF. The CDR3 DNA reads TGTGCCAGCAGGGTGACGCTTACCTCCTACAATGAGCAGTTCTTC.

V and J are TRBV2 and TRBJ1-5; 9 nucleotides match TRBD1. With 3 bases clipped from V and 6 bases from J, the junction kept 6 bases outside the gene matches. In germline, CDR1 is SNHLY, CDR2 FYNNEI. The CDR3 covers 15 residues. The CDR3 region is CASSETGGFAQPQHF. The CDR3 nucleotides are TGTGCCAGCAGTGAGACAGGGGGGTTCGCTCAGCCCCAGCATTTT.

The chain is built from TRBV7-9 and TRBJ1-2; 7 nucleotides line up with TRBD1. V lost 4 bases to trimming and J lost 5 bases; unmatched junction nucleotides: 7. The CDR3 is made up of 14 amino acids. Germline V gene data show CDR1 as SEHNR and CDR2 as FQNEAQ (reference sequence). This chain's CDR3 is CASSSDRLRYGYTF. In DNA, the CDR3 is TGTGCCAGCAGCTCGGACAGGCTGAGGTATGGCTACACCTTC.

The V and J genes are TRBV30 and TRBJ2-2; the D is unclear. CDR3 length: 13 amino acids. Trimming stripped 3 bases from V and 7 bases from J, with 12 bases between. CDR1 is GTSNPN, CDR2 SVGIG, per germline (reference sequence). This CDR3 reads CAWSPHGIGELFF. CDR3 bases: TGTGCCTGGAGCCCCCATGGAATCGGGGAGCTGTTTTTT.

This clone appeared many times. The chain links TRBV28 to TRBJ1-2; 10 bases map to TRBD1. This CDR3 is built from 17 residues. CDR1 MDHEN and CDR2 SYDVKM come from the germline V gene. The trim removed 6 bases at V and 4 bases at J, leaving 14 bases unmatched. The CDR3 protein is CASRNRDRGQPSYGYTF. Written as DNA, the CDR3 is TGTGCCAGCAGGAACCGGGACAGGGGACAACCAAGCTATGGCTACACCTTC.

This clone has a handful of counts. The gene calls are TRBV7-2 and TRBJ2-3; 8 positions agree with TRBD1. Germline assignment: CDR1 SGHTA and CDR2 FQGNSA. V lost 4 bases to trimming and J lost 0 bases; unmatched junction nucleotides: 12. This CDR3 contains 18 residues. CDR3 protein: CASSYGTGITSSTDTQYF. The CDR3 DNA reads TGTGCCAGCAGCTACGGGACAGGTATTACTTCTAGCACAGATACGCAGTATTTT.

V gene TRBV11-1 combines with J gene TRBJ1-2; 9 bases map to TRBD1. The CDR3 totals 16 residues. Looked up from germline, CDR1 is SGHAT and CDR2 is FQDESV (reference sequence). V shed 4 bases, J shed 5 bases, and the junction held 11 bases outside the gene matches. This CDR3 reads CASSSRDRGLGYGYTF. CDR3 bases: TGTGCCAGCAGCTCGCGAGACAGGGGGTTAGGTTATGGCTACACCTTC.

CDR3 sequence (DNA): TGTGCCATCAGTGTGGGACGGTCGAATCAGCCCCAGCATTTT. This encodes CAISVGRSNQPQHF. J is TRBJ1-5 and V is TRBV10-3; TRBD1 might be the D (5 bases). CDR1 is ENHRY, CDR2 SYGVKD, per germline. The CDR3 is made up of 14 amino acids. V lost 4 bases and J lost 4, with 11 bases in between.

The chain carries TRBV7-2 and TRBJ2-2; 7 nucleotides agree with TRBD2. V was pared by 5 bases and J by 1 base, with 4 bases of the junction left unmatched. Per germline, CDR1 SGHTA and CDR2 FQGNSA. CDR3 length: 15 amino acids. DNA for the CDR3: TGTGCCAGCAGCCTCGCGGGAGTGAACACCGGGGAGCTGTTTTTT. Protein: CASSLAGVNTGELFF.

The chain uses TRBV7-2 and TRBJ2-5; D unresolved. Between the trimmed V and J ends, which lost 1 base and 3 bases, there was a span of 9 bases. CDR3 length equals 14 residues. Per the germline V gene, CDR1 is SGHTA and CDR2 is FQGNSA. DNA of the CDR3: TGTGCCAGCAGCTTAGGGCCCTCTAAAGAGACCCAGTACTTC. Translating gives CASSLGPSKETQYF.

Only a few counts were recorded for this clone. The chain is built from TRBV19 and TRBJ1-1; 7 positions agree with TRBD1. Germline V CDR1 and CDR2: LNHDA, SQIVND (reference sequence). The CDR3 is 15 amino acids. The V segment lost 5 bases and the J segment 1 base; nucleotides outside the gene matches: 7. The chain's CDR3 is CASSPRDSSNTEAFF. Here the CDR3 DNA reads TGTGCCAGTAGTCCCAGGGACAGTTCGAACACTGAAGCTTTCTTT.

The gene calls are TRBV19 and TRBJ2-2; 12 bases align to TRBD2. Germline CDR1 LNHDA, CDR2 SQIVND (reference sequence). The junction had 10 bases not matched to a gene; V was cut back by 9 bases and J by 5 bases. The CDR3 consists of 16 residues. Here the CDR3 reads CASTGLAGGPTGELFF. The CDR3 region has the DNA TGTGCCAGCACTGGCCTAGCGGGGGGGCCAACCGGGGAGCTGTTTTTT.

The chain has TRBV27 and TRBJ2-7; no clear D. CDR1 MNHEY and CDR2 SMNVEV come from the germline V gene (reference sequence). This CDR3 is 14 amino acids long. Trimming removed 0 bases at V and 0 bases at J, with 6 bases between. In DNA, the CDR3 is TGTGCCAGCAGTTTATCGTTGCACTCCTACGAGCAGTACTTC. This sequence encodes CASSLSLHSYEQYF.

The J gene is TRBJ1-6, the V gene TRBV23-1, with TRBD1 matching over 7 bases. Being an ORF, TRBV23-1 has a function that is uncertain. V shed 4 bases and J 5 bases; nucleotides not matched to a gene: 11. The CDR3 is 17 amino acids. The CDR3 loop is CASSLPSRDSDNSPLHF. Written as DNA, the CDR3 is TGCGCCAGCAGTCTACCAAGCCGGGACAGCGATAATTCACCCCTCCACTTT.

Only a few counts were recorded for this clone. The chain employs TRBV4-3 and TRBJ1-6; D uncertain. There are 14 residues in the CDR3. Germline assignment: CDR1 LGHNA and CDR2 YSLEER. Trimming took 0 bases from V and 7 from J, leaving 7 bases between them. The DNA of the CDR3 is TGCGCCAGCAGCCAAGATGGAAGAAATTCACCCCTCCACTTT. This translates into CASSQDGRNSPLHF.

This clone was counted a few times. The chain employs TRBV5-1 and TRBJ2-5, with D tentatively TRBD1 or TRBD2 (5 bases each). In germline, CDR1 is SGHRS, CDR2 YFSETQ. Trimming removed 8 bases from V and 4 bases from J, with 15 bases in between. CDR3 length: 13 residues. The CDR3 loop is CASHPGSGETQYF. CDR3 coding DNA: TGCGCCAGTCACCCAGGGAGCGGAGAGACCCAGTACTTC. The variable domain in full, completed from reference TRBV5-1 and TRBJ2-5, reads KAGVTQTPRYLIKTRGQQVTLSCSPISGHRSVSWYQQTPGQGLQFLFEYFSETQRNKGNFPGRFSGRQFSNSRSEMNVSTLELGDSALYLCASHPGSGETQYFGPGTRLLVL.